The T cell receptor (beta chain) described here comes from a study of metastatic and nonmetastatic thyroid tumors (dated by TCRdb to the early 2020s). For context, the study as a whole: For patients with malignant and with benign thyroid disease, the researchers compared repertoires between peripheral blood samples and tumor or nodule tissue samples.

No treatment had been received by any patient before thyroid surgery. Using T-cell receptor beta sequencing, the study looked back at clinical samples from patients collected from about 2012 to 2018. General conclusions and limits of the study: TCR beta diversity was reported as significantly higher in malignant tumors than in benign nodules, in both blood and tumor samples.

Its CDR3 holds 15 amino acids, cysteine through phenylalanine. The only DNA kept is the CDR3, 45 bases in frame from the first base. V lost 5 bases and J lost 7 bases, and the count of bases not matched to a germline gene is 5. Via the germline V gene (reference sequence), CDR1 is LNHDA and CDR2 SQIVND. Library method: PCR. Sequencing was carried out with an Illumina HiSeq 4000. High-throughput sequencing was used to profile the CDR3 region of the TCR beta-chain in every patient. In the source study's methods: The researchers built a classifier to tell apart papillary thyroid cancer patients with distant metastasis, based on CDR3 differences among clinicopathological groups. To measure repertoire diversity the researchers used the Shannon index, while the Morisita-Horn index served to gauge how similar the tumor and blood repertoires were. Through fastp at Q25 and MiXCR, TCRdb rebuilt clones from the public reads, retaining in-frame beta chains. These V and J calls originate from TCRdb's pipeline instead of the authors' own analysis. For this sample there are roughly 75,000 clones; 12% appear just once. The biggest ten clones account for approximately 8.8% of the sample.

As concerns this clone: Its antigen target is currently unknown. This could be a read error, since a much larger clone is one nucleotide away.

Sequenced input: tumor tissue. This receptor was obtained from a female donor with papillary thyroid cancer or a benign thyroid nodule (not recorded which). Some clones in this sample may be carry-over from other donors' samples. The V gene is TRBV19 and the J gene is TRBJ2-2; TRBD2 fits 12 bases in the junction. CDR3 reads: CASSLAGGPFGELFF. The DNA reads as follows: TGTGCCAGTAGTCTAGCGGGAGGGCCTTTCGGGGAGCTGTTTTTT.